The entry that follows covers one TCR beta chain sequence. The antigen remains unidentified. The data stem from a study of siplizumab effects on memory and regulatory T cells. Data came from immunoSEQ multiplex PCR; TCRdb stores just in-frame clones and leaves some out. The table has fewer than 45,000 clones, roughly 90% seen once. The germline CDR1 and CDR2 sequences are SEHNR and FQNEAQ (reference sequence). Trimming shortened V by 5 bases and J by 7 bases, and 11 bases separated the two germline ends. The CDR3 consists of 12 residues. Findings of the study overall: In the presence of siplizumab, alloreactive sequences traceable to unstimulated CD4+ memory cells were significantly reduced. Memory cells seemed less diverse than naive T cells, which seemed major alloresponse contributors. Researchers could map only a minor fraction of alloreactive clones to unstimulated subsets. Whether the proliferating Tregs (from siplizumab cultures) were suppressive was not confirmed.

Specimen: naive CD4+ T cells sorted from blood. This receptor was identified in a human donor in good health. J is TRBJ1-1 and V is TRBV7-9, with D uncertain. CDR3 nucleotide sequence: TGTGCCAGCAGCCCTAGATCAGGTGAAGCTTTCTTT. Amino acid sequence: CASSPRSGEAFF.